This is a list of T cell receptor beta chains from one sample in a study of graft-versus-host responses after intestinal transplantation. Using immunoSEQ multiplex PCR, the repertoire was profiled, and TCRdb retains in-frame clones only, with some absent. The repertoire has 20,000 to 25,000 clones, approximately 40% of them found once; the top ten carry roughly 0.65%. Sequences were derived from alloreactive CD4+ T cells from a mixed lymphocyte reaction culture, sampled before intestinal transplant. Every receptor here comes from a human patient who received an intestinal transplant. CDR3s include the opening cysteine and the closing phenylalanine or tryptophan. D genes are given only for firm matches. Clone size is given for some rows only: seen once, a few or many times, or a class if the clone is expanded.

V: TRBV4-1
J: TRBJ2-7
size: .
D: .
CDR3: CASSQGRAYEQYF
DNA: TGCGCCAGCAGCCAAGGCAGGGCCTACGAGCAGTACTTC

V: TRBV18
J: TRBJ1-1
size: .
D: TRBD1
CDR3: CASSPITGGGTEAFF
DNA: TGTGCCAGCTCACCGATAACAGGGGGTGGGACTGAAGCTTTCTTT

V: TRBV7-4
J: TRBJ1-3
size: .
D: TRBD1
CDR3: CASSLAGGTGGNTIYF
DNA: TGTGCCAGCAGCTTAGCGGGGGGGACAGGGGGTAACACCATATATTTT

V: TRBV19
J: TRBJ1-6
size: .
D: .
CDR3: CASSTKTRGSYNSPLHF
DNA: TGTGCCAGTAGTACCAAAACAAGGGGGTCCTATAATTCACCCCTCCACTTT

V: TRBV9
J: TRBJ1-1
size: .
D: .
CDR3: CASSVELNTEAFF
DNA: TGTGCCAGCAGCGTCGAGTTGAACACTGAAGCTTTCTTT

V: TRBV6-6
J: TRBJ1-5
size: few
D: .
CDR3: CASSYSYNQPQHF
DNA: TGTGCCAGCAGTTACTCCTATAATCAGCCCCAGCATTTT

V: TRBV7-8
J: TRBJ1-3
size: few
D: .
CDR3: CASSQTHSGNTIYF
DNA: TGTGCCAGCAGCCAGACACATTCTGGAAACACCATATATTTT

V: TRBV11-2
J: TRBJ2-5
size: .
D: .
CDR3: CASSLQYQETQYF
DNA: TGTGCCAGCAGCTTACAGTACCAGGAGACCCAGTACTTC

V: TRBV11-3
J: TRBJ2-1
size: few
D: .
CDR3: CASSLGMTGTYNEQFF
DNA: TGTGCCAGCAGCTTAGGCATGACAGGAACCTACAATGAGCAGTTCTTC

V: TRBV30
J: TRBJ2-1
size: .
D: TRBD2
CDR3: CAWSPRLAGSNEQFF
DNA: TGTGCCTGGAGTCCTAGACTAGCGGGGTCTAATGAGCAGTTCTTC

V: TRBV5-1
J: TRBJ2-1
size: .
D: TRBD2
CDR3: CASSLGRLAVLSHNEQFF
DNA: TGCGCCAGCAGCTTGGGGAGGCTAGCGGTTCTCTCCCACAATGAGCAGTTCTTC

V: TRBV4-2
J: TRBJ2-1
size: .
D: TRBD2
CDR3: CASSLRGGLVYYNEQFF
DNA: TGTGCCAGCAGCCTTCGGGGGGGACTAGTTTACTACAATGAGCAGTTCTTC

V: TRBV5-4
J: TRBJ2-1
size: .
D: TRBD1
CDR3: CASSRDGQGAVNEQFF
DNA: TGTGCCAGCAGCCGAGATGGACAGGGGGCCGTAAATGAGCAGTTCTTC

V: TRBV7-2
J: TRBJ1-3
size: .
D: TRBD1
CDR3: CASSPDRAHSGNTIYF
DNA: TGTGCCAGCAGCCCGGACAGGGCCCACTCTGGAAACACCATATATTTT

V: TRBV6-5
J: TRBJ2-3
size: few
D: .
CDR3: CASSYVSGGGTDTQYF
DNA: TGTGCCAGCAGTTACGTTAGCGGAGGGGGCACAGATACGCAGTATTTT

V: TRBV5-1
J: TRBJ1-2
size: .
D: .
CDR3: CASSLDVRYYGYTF
DNA: TGCGCCAGCAGCTTGGACGTACGGTACTATGGCTACACCTTC

V: TRBV15
J: TRBJ1-1
size: few
D: .
CDR3: CATSRESRGITEAFF
DNA: TGTGCCACCAGCAGAGAATCGAGGGGGATCACTGAAGCTTTCTTT

V: TRBV30
J: TRBJ2-3
size: few
D: TRBD2
CDR3: CAWSRLAGGYDTQYF
DNA: TGTGCCTGGAGTCGACTAGCGGGAGGTTACGATACGCAGTATTTT

V: TRBV2
J: TRBJ2-7
size: few
D: TRBD2
CDR3: CASSETGLAGGEQYF
DNA: TGTGCCAGCAGTGAAACGGGACTAGCGGGAGGCGAGCAGTACTTC

V: TRBV30
J: TRBJ1-6
size: .
D: .
CDR3: CAWSVTVGSPLHF
DNA: TGTGCCTGGAGTGTAACAGTTGGTTCACCCCTCCACTTT

V: TRBV6-6
J: TRBJ2-7
size: .
D: .
CDR3: CASSYPQSHEQYF
DNA: TGTGCCAGCAGTTACCCACAATCTCACGAGCAGTACTTC

V: TRBV6-5
J: TRBJ2-7
size: few
D: TRBD1
CDR3: CASRTYQGAYEQYF
DNA: TGTGCCAGCAGAACCTATCAGGGGGCTTACGAGCAGTACTTC

V: TRBV18
J: TRBJ2-7
size: few
D: TRBD1
CDR3: CASSPRTGGSDEQYF
DNA: TGTGCCAGCTCACCCCGGACAGGGGGATCTGACGAGCAGTACTTC

V: TRBV5-8
J: TRBJ2-1
size: .
D: .
CDR3: CASSLGLVTYNEQFF
DNA: TGTGCCAGCAGCTTGGGTCTCGTAACCTACAATGAGCAGTTCTTC

V: TRBV7-9
J: TRBJ2-7
size: .
D: .
CDR3: CASSLVYSSGTSEQYF
DNA: TGTGCCAGCAGCTTAGTATACTCCAGCGGTACCTCTGAGCAGTACTTC

V: TRBV30
J: TRBJ1-6
size: few
D: .
CDR3: CAWSVRSYNSPLHF
DNA: TGTGCCTGGAGTGTTCGTTCCTATAATTCACCCCTCCACTTT

V: TRBV25-1
J: TRBJ2-1
size: few
D: .
CDR3: CASTPRSYNEQFF
DNA: TGTGCCAGCACCCCCCGCTCCTACAATGAGCAGTTCTTC

V: TRBV30
J: TRBJ1-5
size: .
D: .
CDR3: CAWSVHRTQPQHF
DNA: TGTGCCTGGAGTGTACACAGGACGCAGCCCCAGCATTTT

V: TRBV30
J: TRBJ1-3
size: .
D: .
CDR3: CAWSFGHPVGNTIYF
DNA: TGTGCCTGGAGCTTCGGACACCCGGTGGGAAACACCATATATTTT

V: TRBV7-2
J: TRBJ1-2
size: .
D: .
CDR3: CASSLKQGANYGYTF
DNA: TGTGCCAGCAGTCTAAAACAGGGAGCTAACTATGGCTACACCTTC

V: TRBV15
J: TRBJ2-5
size: .
D: .
CDR3: CATSRGGIQETRYF
DNA: TGTGCCACCAGCAGAGGAGGCATACAAGAGACCCGGTACTTC

V: TRBV30
J: TRBJ1-2
size: .
D: .
CDR3: CAWSVRQLNPYGYTF
DNA: TGTGCCTGGAGTGTGCGACAGCTAAACCCCTATGGCTACACCTTC

V: TRBV9
J: TRBJ2-1
size: .
D: TRBD1
CDR3: CASSSTGTYNEQFF
DNA: TGTGCCAGCAGCTCGACAGGGACCTACAATGAGCAGTTCTTC

V: TRBV4-3
J: TRBJ2-3
size: .
D: TRBD2
CDR3: CASSQPSSSGGAVDTQYF
DNA: TGCGCCAGCAGCCAACCCTCTTCTAGCGGGGGGGCCGTAGATACGCAGTATTTT

V: TRBV4-2
J: TRBJ2-2
size: .
D: .
CDR3: CASSQGTARTGELFF
DNA: TGTGCCAGCAGCCAAGGGACTGCCAGGACCGGGGAGCTGTTTTTT

V: TRBV30
J: TRBJ1-6
size: .
D: .
CDR3: CAWSRRGNSPLHF
DNA: TGTGCCTGGAGTCGGAGGGGTAATTCACCCCTCCACTTT

V: TRBV7-9
J: TRBJ2-4
size: few
D: TRBD1
CDR3: CASSPGQGVDIQYF
DNA: TGTGCCAGCAGCCCGGGACAGGGGGTTGACATTCAGTACTTC

V: TRBV6-5
J: TRBJ1-2
size: .
D: .
CDR3: CASSYIPDFYGYTF
DNA: TGTGCCAGCAGTTATATTCCGGACTTCTATGGCTACACCTTC

V: TRBV7-9
J: TRBJ1-6
size: few
D: TRBD1
CDR3: CASSFYYISGQVNSPLHF
DNA: TGTGCCAGCAGCTTCTATTATATCTCGGGACAGGTTAATTCACCCCTCCACTTT

V: TRBV5-4
J: TRBJ2-2
size: .
D: TRBD2
CDR3: CASSLRAGGYTGELFF
DNA: TGTGCCAGCAGCTTGCGCGCGGGGGGATACACCGGGGAGCTGTTTTTT

V: TRBV5-1
J: TRBJ2-2
size: .
D: .
CDR3: CASSPAGTGELFF
DNA: TGCGCCAGCAGCCCCGCCGGGACCGGGGAGCTGTTTTTT

V: TRBV20-1
J: TRBJ2-7
size: .
D: .
CDR3: CSARTYEQYF
DNA: TGCAGTGCCCGGACATACGAGCAGTACTTC

V: TRBV6-5
J: TRBJ1-2
size: .
D: TRBD1
CDR3: CASSYSIGTGGYGYTF
DNA: TGTGCCAGCAGTTACTCGATTGGGACAGGGGGCTATGGCTACACCTTC

V: TRBV19
J: TRBJ1-5
size: few
D: TRBD1
CDR3: CASTGQGYMGSNQPQHF
DNA: TGTGCCAGTACCGGACAGGGGTATATGGGGAGCAATCAGCCCCAGCATTTT

V: TRBV4-1
J: TRBJ1-2
size: few
D: TRBD1
CDR3: CASSQGQGDFYGYTF
DNA: TGCGCCAGCAGCCAAGGACAGGGAGACTTCTATGGCTACACCTTC

V: TRBV4-2
J: TRBJ2-5
size: few
D: .
CDR3: CASSQGVRRGNQETQYF
DNA: TGTGCCAGCAGCCAAGGAGTCCGGCGGGGCAACCAAGAGACCCAGTACTTC

V: TRBV9
J: TRBJ2-1
size: few
D: .
CDR3: CASSTGLIHFNEQFF
DNA: TGTGCCAGCAGCACGGGACTTATTCACTTCAATGAGCAGTTCTTC

V: TRBV5-4
J: TRBJ2-3
size: few
D: TRBD2
CDR3: CASTRVAGGRSADTQYF
DNA: TGTGCCAGCACCAGGGTAGCGGGGGGGCGGAGTGCAGATACGCAGTATTTT

V: TRBV23-1
J: TRBJ2-2
size: .
D: .
CDR3: CASGGGPRTNTGELFF
DNA: TGCGCCAGCGGGGGAGGTCCACGAACGAACACCGGGGAGCTGTTTTTT

V: TRBV19
J: TRBJ1-1
size: few
D: .
CDR3: CASRTQSAVVWTEAFF
DNA: TGTGCCAGTAGAACCCAGAGCGCGGTTGTGTGGACTGAAGCTTTCTTT

V: TRBV5-1
J: TRBJ2-7
size: .
D: TRBD2
CDR3: CASSLARTSGRSFEQYF
DNA: TGCGCCAGCAGCTTGGCCCGCACTAGCGGGAGATCTTTCGAGCAGTACTTC

V: TRBV7-9
J: TRBJ1-2
size: .
D: .
CDR3: CASSSIISLGGDGYTF
DNA: TGTGCCAGCAGCTCCATCATCTCTCTGGGCGGGGATGGCTACACCTTC

V: TRBV28
J: TRBJ2-3
size: .
D: .
CDR3: CASSWLTDTQYF
DNA: TGTGCCAGCAGTTGGCTCACAGATACGCAGTATTTT

V: TRBV10-1
J: TRBJ2-2
size: once
D: .
CDR3: CASSELDSTGELFF
DNA: TGCGCCAGCAGTGAGTTGGACTCCACCGGGGAGCTGTTTTTT

V: TRBV18
J: TRBJ2-7
size: .
D: TRBD2
CDR3: CASSPLSGRAEQYF
DNA: TGTGCCAGCTCACCGCTCAGCGGGAGGGCCGAGCAGTATTTC

V: TRBV9
J: TRBJ1-1
size: .
D: TRBD1
CDR3: CASSAHPGTANTEAFF
DNA: TGTGCCAGCAGCGCACATCCCGGGACAGCGAACACTGAAGCTTTCTTT

V: TRBV7-6
J: TRBJ2-7
size: .
D: TRBD2
CDR3: CASSPWTSDRGEQYF
DNA: TGTGCCAGCAGCCCCTGGACTAGCGACCGAGGTGAGCAGTACTTC

V: TRBV9
J: TRBJ1-6
size: few
D: .
CDR3: CASSVDYTDNNSPLHF
DNA: TGTGCCAGCAGCGTAGATTATACGGACAATAATTCACCCCTCCACTTT